The next 29 T cell receptor beta chains were all read from a single sample in a study of T cells after yellow fever vaccination. TCRdb ran MiXCR on the 5' RACE reads and lists one entry per CDR3 protein. The table has a few hundred thousand distinct CDR3 sequences, about 4% seen once. The specimen was PBMCs, collected 5 days after the yellow fever booster vaccination. The receptors come from a man aged 18 to 29 who received the YFV17D yellow fever vaccine.

The gene calls are TRBV27 and TRBJ2-3; TRBD2 matches 13 bases. The CDR3 extends over 16 amino acids. J gave up 8 bases and V 8 bases, and 13 bases lay outside the gene matches. Looked up from germline, CDR1 is MNHEY and CDR2 is SMNVEV (reference sequence). As DNA, the CDR3 is TGTGCCAGCGGGACTAGCGGGGCGCTCCCCCCCGCTACGCAGTATTTT. This encodes CASGTSGALPPATQYF.

This clonotype was counted only a few times. V is TRBV5-1 and J is TRBJ2-1, with D perhaps TRBD2 (5 bases). Germline CDR1 SGHRS, CDR2 YFSETQ. The germline V and J ends were trimmed by 4 bases and 9 bases, with 20 bases remaining between them. The CDR3 runs 15 residues. The DNA of the CDR3 is TGCGCCAGCAGCCAGAGGGCGGTTCCGGTCGCTGAGCAGTTCTTC. It translates to CASSQRAVPVAEQFF.

This clonotype was counted a few times. The chain joins TRBV4-2 to TRBJ1-1; 8 positions match TRBD1. Germline V gene data show CDR1 as LGHNA and CDR2 as YNFKEQ. J was trimmed by 3 bases and V by 2 bases; bases with no gene match: 8. This CDR3 is built from 16 residues. The DNA for the CDR3 is TGTGCCAGCAGCCAATCACCCGGGACAGGAGACACTGAAGCTTTCTTT. As protein: CASSQSPGTGDTEAFF.

V is TRBV19 and J is TRBJ1-1, with D possibly TRBD1 on 5 matching bases. This CDR3 spans 14 amino acids. Germline assignment: CDR1 LNHDA and CDR2 SQIVND (reference sequence). V lost 3 bases to trimming and J lost 1 base, with 9 bases between them. The CDR3 bases are TGTGCCAGTAGTATTAGGGGAGAGAACACTGAAGCTTTCTTT. Protein: CASSIRGENTEAFF.

This clonotype was seen a few times. The rearrangement uses TRBV5-6 and TRBJ2-5; D call uncertain. Germline V gene data show CDR1 as SGHDT and CDR2 as YYEEEE. The CDR3 extends over 15 amino acids. V was clipped by 4 bases and J by 4 bases, with 17 bases between them. The CDR3 here is CASSPESYFTETQYF. The CDR3 bases are TGTGCCAGCAGCCCCGAGAGCTACTTCACAGAGACCCAGTACTTC.

This rearrangement joins TRBV5-4 to TRBJ2-5; TRBD2 aligns across 10 bases. Germline V lookup: CDR1 SGHNT, CDR2 YYREEE (reference sequence). V shed 4 bases, J shed 5 bases, and the junction held 8 bases outside the gene matches. This CDR3 region has 15 residues. CDR3: CASSRSGGAVETQYF. CDR3 DNA sequence: TGTGCCAGCAGCCGGAGCGGGGGGGCCGTGGAGACCCAGTACTTC.

Concerning this clonotype: At one end, the junction sequence differs from germline, possibly due to a read error. The rearrangement uses TRBV4-3 and TRBJ2-6, with D possibly being TRBD1 or TRBD2 (5 bases each). The CDR3 has 16 amino acids. Germline loops: CDR1 LGHNA, CDR2 YSLEER. The CDR3 DNA reads as TGCGCCAGCAGCCAAGAGGGGGTGTCTGGGGCCAACGGCCTGACTTTC. Translating it yields CASSQEGVSGANGLTF.

This clonotype was seen more than once but under ten times. V gene TRBV9 combines with J gene TRBJ1-6; D perhaps matches TRBD1 (5 bases). CDR3 length: 16 residues. V lost 7 bases to trimming and J lost 6 bases, with 20 bases between them. From germline, CDR1 is SGDLS and CDR2 YYNGEE. The CDR3 DNA reads TGTGCCAGCTCTGCACCCCAGGGTGTCGGTAATTCACCCCTCCACTTT. Translating gives CASSAPQGVGNSPLHF.

This clonotype was recorded a few times. This rearrangement joins TRBV24-1 to TRBJ2-1; 8 bases line up with TRBD1. The CDR3 totals 15 residues. Per the germline V gene, CDR1 is KGHDR and CDR2 is SFDVKD. V dropped 2 bases and J dropped 9; count of bases not matched to a gene: 8. The CDR3 DNA follows: TGTGCCACCAGTGATTCCGGACAGGGCCAAGGTGAGCAGTTCTTC. Its translation is CATSDSGQGQGEQFF.

This chain joins TRBV13 and TRBJ2-3, with 8 bases matching TRBD1. V gave up 5 bases and J gave up 1 base; unmatched junction bases: 5. Germline CDR1 PRHDT, CDR2 FYEKMQ (reference sequence). This CDR3 contains 15 residues. The CDR3 here is CASSSGQGRTDTQYF. CDR3 in DNA: TGTGCCAGCAGCAGCGGACAGGGACGCACAGATACGCAGTATTTT. Together with reference TRBV13 and TRBJ2-3, the CDR3 gives the full variable domain: AAGVIQSPRHLIKEKRETATLKCYPIPRHDTVYWYQQGPGQDPQFLISFYEKMQSDKGSIPDRFSAQQFSDYHSELNMSSLELGDSALYFCASSSGQGRTDTQYFGPGTRLTVL.

This chain links TRBV6-2 or TRBV6-3 with TRBJ2-3, with D perhaps assigned TRBD1 or TRBD2 (6 bases each). V gave up 2 bases and J gave up 7 bases, with 16 bases separating them. The CDR3 runs 15 residues. The germline V gene has CDR1 MNHEY and CDR2 SVGEGT. CDR3: CASSYPGALPNTQYF. CDR3 DNA sequence: TGTGCCAGCAGTTACCCGGGGGCACTCCCGAATACGCAGTATTTT.

V usage is TRBV4-2 and J usage is TRBJ2-2; D gene uncertain. This CDR3 spans 14 amino acids. V was pared by 0 bases and J by 5 bases, with 7 bases between. Germline loops: CDR1 LGHNA, CDR2 YNFKEQ. CDR3 DNA sequence: TGTGCCAGCAGCCAAGATTACGGGACCGGGGAGCTGTTTTTT. Translated: CASSQDYGTGELFF.

This clonotype has at least ten counts. The rearrangement uses TRBV20-1 and TRBJ2-3; no reliable D call. The V end lost 3 bases, the J end lost 1 base, and 8 bases lay between the germline ends. Per the germline V gene, CDR1 is DFQATT and CDR2 is SNEGSKA (reference sequence). This CDR3 has 13 amino acids. The CDR3 loop is CSASAAGTDTQYF. CDR3 DNA sequence: TGCAGTGCTAGCGCGGCCGGCACAGATACGCAGTATTTT.

J is TRBJ2-1 and V is TRBV27, with 12 bases aligning to TRBD2. Germline V gene data show CDR1 as MNHEY and CDR2 as SMNVEV (reference sequence). The CDR3 length is 16 residues. Trimming removed 6 bases from V and 1 base from J; junction bases left unmatched: 4. The CDR3: CASRLAGGWSYNEQFF. The CDR3, as DNA: TGTGCCAGCAGACTAGCGGGGGGATGGTCCTACAATGAGCAGTTCTTC.

This clonotype was picked up a small number of times. The chain uses TRBV7-9 and TRBJ2-3; D is unclear. Germline V gives CDR1 SEHNR, CDR2 FQNEAQ (reference sequence). V lost 3 bases and J 0 bases, leaving 10 bases between the germline ends. The CDR3 runs 15 residues. CDR3 nucleotide sequence: TGTGCCAGCAGCTTTGTAACAATTAGCACAGATACGCAGTATTTT. It specifies CASSFVTISTDTQYF.

The V gene is TRBV10-3, the J gene TRBJ1-1; D gene ambiguous. Between the trimmed V and J ends, which lost 2 bases and 7 bases, there was a span of 14 bases. The V gene's germline CDR1 is ENHRY and CDR2 SYGVKD. The CDR3 consists of 14 residues. Here the CDR3 reads CAISERLEGSEAFF. The CDR3 nucleotides are TGTGCCATCAGTGAGCGATTGGAGGGCAGTGAAGCTTTCTTT.

This clonotype was counted only a few times. The chain carries TRBV6-2 or TRBV6-3 and TRBJ1-1; 8 bases are a match to TRBD1. V shed 6 bases and J 6 bases; nucleotides not matched to a gene: 6. CDR1 is MNHEY and CDR2 is SVGEGT in the germline V gene. The CDR3 length is 13 residues. Here the CDR3 reads CASRWQGASEAFF. The CDR3 nucleotides read TGTGCCAGCAGGTGGCAGGGGGCATCTGAAGCTTTCTTT.

This clonotype occurred a few times. Here the CDR3 reads CSACPSGGNEIGELFF. The CDR3 DNA is TGCAGTGCTTGCCCCTCCGGTGGGAATGAGATCGGGGAGCTGTTTTTT. This rearrangement joins TRBV20-1 to TRBJ2-2; D remains unclear. The germline V and J ends were trimmed by 5 bases and 7 bases, with 23 bases remaining between them. Germline V CDR1 and CDR2: DFQATT, SNEGSKA (reference sequence). The CDR3 runs 16 residues.

This clonotype was detected only a few times. The chain employs TRBV10-3 and TRBJ1-2, with 8 bases identical to TRBD1. V lost 7 bases to trimming and J lost 2 bases; unmatched junction nucleotides: 6. Germline CDR1 and CDR2: ENHRY and SYGVKD. This CDR3 contains 14 residues. CDR3 bases: TGTGCCATCAAAGCTGGACAGGGAAACTATGGCTACACCTTC. It yields the protein CAIKAGQGNYGYTF.

This chain uses TRBV20-1 with TRBJ1-2; D gene unclear. The ends were cut back, 3 bases at V and 0 bases at J, with 11 bases in the middle. This CDR3 is 14 amino acids long. The germline CDR1 and CDR2 sequences are DFQATT and SNEGSKA (reference sequence). Written as DNA, the CDR3 is TGCAGTGCTAGTGTCCCCCCCACTAACTATGGCTACACCTTC. Translating it yields CSASVPPTNYGYTF.

The chain joins TRBV6-2 or TRBV6-3 to TRBJ1-2; D gene ambiguous. CDR1 is MNHEY and CDR2 is SVGEGT in the germline V gene. V was cut by 8 bases and J by 5 bases, with 9 bases left in between. The CDR3 length is 11 residues. CDR3 in amino acids: CASFGGYGYTF. The CDR3 region has the DNA TGTGCCAGCTTTGGAGGGTATGGCTACACCTTC.

The gene calls are TRBV20-1 and TRBJ1-4, with unresolved D. Looked up from germline, CDR1 is DFQATT and CDR2 is SNEGSKA (reference sequence). CDR3 size: 14 residues. With 3 bases removed from V and 8 bases from J, the gap between germline ends came to 16 bases. The DNA of the CDR3 is TGCAGTGCTAGGACGGGCCTCACTCAAGAAAAACTGTTTTTT. It is translated as CSARTGLTQEKLFF.

The sample holds many counts of this clonotype. The chain recombines TRBV6-2 or TRBV6-3 with TRBJ2-3; the D is unclear. This CDR3 spans 14 amino acids. Germline CDR1 reads MNHEY; CDR2 reads SVGEGT. The ends were cut back, 0 bases at V and 5 bases at J, with 9 bases in the middle. The CDR3 loop is CASSYSNVGDTQYF. In DNA form, the CDR3 reads TGTGCCAGCAGTTACTCCAACGTGGGAGATACGCAGTATTTT.

This clonotype has ten or more counts. V gene TRBV2 combines with J gene TRBJ2-1; TRBD2 matches 7 bases. V trimming: 4 bases; J trimming: 7 bases; junction bases outside the gene matches: 1. CDR1 and CDR2 from the germline V gene are SNHLY and FYNNEI. The CDR3 loop spans 12 amino acids. The CDR3 sequence is CASSAGGNEQFF. The CDR3 DNA reads TGTGCCAGCAGTGCGGGGGGTAATGAGCAGTTCTTC.

This clonotype was detected many times. This chain joins TRBV24-1 and TRBJ2-2; D perhaps matches TRBD2 (7 bases). Trimming stripped 3 bases from V and 3 bases from J, with 13 bases between. CDR1 is KGHDR and CDR2 is SFDVKD in the germline V gene. The CDR3 has 16 amino acids. The CDR3 DNA is TGTGCCACCAGTGATCCCCGGGGGGCGGACACCGGGGAGCTGTTTTTT. This gives the protein CATSDPRGADTGELFF.

The gene calls are TRBV21-1 and TRBJ2-3; the table calls TRBD1, which could not be checked here. TRBV21-1 is a listed pseudogene. CDR3 length: 15 amino acids. This CDR3 reads CASSPDRGRTDTQYF. Here the CDR3 DNA reads TGTGCCAGCAGCCCTGACAGGGGGCGCACAGATACGCAGTATTTT.

The chain is built from TRBV15 and TRBJ1-2, with a weak D call TRBD1 (5 bases). This CDR3 has 16 residues. The V gene lost 3 bases and the J gene lost 0 bases, with 14 bases spanning the gap. Germline CDR1 reads LNHNV; CDR2 reads YYDKDF (reference sequence). CDR3 region: CATSSESGRANYGYTF. In nucleotides, the CDR3 is TGTGCCACCAGCAGTGAGTCAGGGAGAGCTAACTATGGCTACACCTTC.

The table lists this clonotype with a few counts. The V gene is TRBV20-1, the J gene TRBJ2-3; 8 nucleotides agree with TRBD2. Germline lookup yields CDR1 DFQATT and CDR2 SNEGSKA (reference sequence). There are 15 residues in the CDR3. With 3 bases clipped from V and 9 bases from J, the junction kept 14 bases outside the gene matches. The CDR3 here is CSASQSGGAMGTQYF. CDR3 DNA sequence: TGCAGTGCTAGTCAGAGCGGGGGAGCAATGGGCACGCAGTATTTT.

This rearrangement joins TRBV4-2 to TRBJ1-5, with unresolved D. In germline, CDR1 is LGHNA, CDR2 YNFKEQ. The V end was cut by 1 base, the J end by 3 bases, with 10 bases between. The CDR3 runs 15 residues. The CDR3 here is CASSQGRDYNQPQHF. CDR3 DNA sequence: TGTGCCAGCAGCCAAGGTCGAGACTACAATCAGCCCCAGCATTTT.